A selection of T cell receptor beta chains follows, all from one sample in a study of blood T cells in healthy people across ages. Using its own MiXCR run on the 5' RACE reads, TCRdb lists one record per CDR3 protein. Among some 710,000 distinct CDR3 sequences listed, about half were seen once. The sample taken for sequencing was blood. These receptors all come from an elderly man in good health. Each CDR3 is given with its conserved first and last residue. Clone size is given for some rows only: seen once, a few or many times, or a class if the clone is expanded.

few TRBV20-1 CSAARDGYEQYF
- TRBV6-2/TRBV6-3 CASSKGPGTRENYEQYF
- TRBV24-1 CATSEHDRAERETQYF
many TRBV7-2 CASSFSAATDTQYF
- TRBV29-1 CSVGCLSYEQYF
- TRBV5-1 CASSLTDRGGGYTF
few TRBV5-1 CASSEPEEKLFF
- TRBV20-1 CSARDGRDYGYTF
many TRBV12-3/TRBV12-4 CASSSGQGANVLTF
- TRBV30 CAWTPNPLGREQYF
- TRBV6-6 CASSTLAGGLFF
- TRBV20-1 CSAPRNSGRTRSYNEQFF
- TRBV29-1 CSVAVVNEQFF
- TRBV6-5 CASSWGQGYNEQFF
- TRBV5-1 CASSVGHSPSNEQYF
- TRBV20-1 CSARFMSGYTF
- TRBV7-2 CASSLSVADTQYF
few TRBV5-1 CASSVGQATNEKLFF
few TRBV20-1 CSAAGTGETCPFF
- TRBV12-3/TRBV12-4 CASSPEGVPGTDTQYF
- TRBV15 CATSRDGGTGGYEQYF
- TRBV7-2 CASSFRRGDGFF
few TRBV12-3/TRBV12-4 CASSLDGGGRTDTQYF
- TRBV6-1 CASSERRLYGYTF
- TRBV4-2 CASSQVLAGGETQYF
- TRBV20-1 CSAKETLSSYEQYF
- TRBV20-1 CSAVEARGYEQYF
few TRBV20-1 CSASLAGGPNTQYF
- TRBV20-1 CSATGASGSTDTQYF
- TRBV4-3 CASSQDQAASGNRELFF
- TRBV12-3/TRBV12-4 CASGGRGEGEQETQYF
- TRBV30 CAWSVSGINYGYTF